The 32 T cell receptor beta chains in this list originate from one sample, sequenced in a study of human T cells and chemical hapten exposure. Documented time point: patch test 3, about 24 weeks after DPC sensitization. Indicated treatment: therapeutic diphenylcyclopropenone sensitization with weekly scalp DPC. TCRdb used MiXCR to reprocess the RACE reads, holding one entry per CDR3 protein. The data hold tens of thousands of distinct CDR3 sequences, with over 8.5% observed a single time. Specimen: whole blood, collected in connection with sensitization to the hapten diphenylcyclopropenone (DPC). These TCRs come from a woman aged 45-65 years with alopecia areata. Some clones in this sample may be carry-over from other donors' samples.

There are many counts of this clonotype. The chain combines TRBV7-9 with TRBJ1-1, with unresolved D. This CDR3 contains 13 residues. V was shortened by 7 bases and J by 2 bases, with 11 bases between the two germline ends. The V gene's germline CDR1 is SEHNR and CDR2 FQNEAQ (reference sequence). The DNA for the CDR3 is TGTGCCAGCACCGGTGGAGTTAACACTGAAGCTTTCTTT. Its protein is CASTGGVNTEAFF. Filled out from reference TRBV7-9 and TRBJ1-1, the complete variable domain reads DTGVSQNPRHKITKRGQNVTFRCDPISEHNRLYWYRQTLGQGPEFLTYFQNEAQLEKSRLLSDRFSAERPKGSFSTLEIQRTEQGDSAMYLCASTGGVNTEAFFGQGTRLTVV.

There are many counts of this clonotype. The genes are TRBV5-4 and TRBJ2-7, with D unclear. Germline loops: CDR1 SGHNT, CDR2 YYREEE (reference sequence). V was clipped by 4 bases and J by 2 bases, with 16 bases between them. This CDR3 contains 15 residues. The CDR3 region is CASSLQSSSPYEQYF. The CDR3 DNA sequence: TGTGCCAGCAGCCTACAGTCCAGTAGTCCCTACGAGCAGTACTTC.

This clonotype was seen repeatedly, ten times or more. The chain has TRBV7-2 and TRBJ1-6; 9 nucleotides agree with TRBD1. The CDR3 length is 15 residues. V lost 0 bases to trimming and J lost 7 bases; unmatched junction nucleotides: 1. Germline V gives CDR1 SGHTA, CDR2 FQGNSA. The CDR3 DNA sequence: TGTGCCAGCAGCTTAGCACAGGGGGCAAATTCACCCCTCCACTTT. Protein: CASSLAQGANSPLHF.

This clonotype occurred many times. The chain links TRBV6-6 to TRBJ1-4; D might be TRBD1 (5 bases). The V end was cut by 2 bases, the J end by 3 bases, with 10 bases between. Germline assignment: CDR1 MNHNY and CDR2 SVGAGI (reference sequence). The CDR3 runs 15 residues. CDR3 sequence (DNA): TGTGCCAGCAGTTACATAACAGGTTCTAATGAAAAACTGTTTTTT. This translates into CASSYITGSNEKLFF.

This clonotype was counted ten times or more. The V call is TRBV12-3 or TRBV12-4, the J call TRBJ2-7, with D possibly TRBD2 on 5 matching bases. Trimming shortened V by 5 bases and J by 6 bases, and 14 bases separated the two germline ends. The CDR3 spans 13 residues. CDR3 protein: CASSSPLSGEQYF. In DNA, the CDR3 is TGTGCCAGCAGTAGTCCGTTAAGCGGCGAGCAGTACTTC.

This clonotype was detected many times. The chain uses TRBV19 and TRBJ2-5; possible D gene TRBD1, 6 bases. V was pared by 7 bases and J by 2 bases, with 14 bases between. This CDR3 comprises 14 residues. In germline, CDR1 is LNHDA, CDR2 SQIVND (reference sequence). The CDR3 protein is CASTPGQIQETQYF. CDR3 nucleotide sequence: TGTGCCAGTACCCCAGGACAGATTCAAGAGACCCAGTACTTC.

This chain connects TRBV28 to TRBJ2-2, with TRBD1 matching over 12 bases. V trimming: 5 bases; J trimming: 6 bases; junction bases outside the gene matches: 7. Germline V lookup: CDR1 MDHEN, CDR2 SYDVKM. CDR3 size: 16 residues. CDR3 loop: CASSPPGQGASGELFF. CDR3 in DNA: TGTGCCAGCAGTCCTCCGGGACAGGGGGCTTCCGGGGAGCTGTTTTTT. Combining the CDR3 with reference TRBV28 and TRBJ2-2 gives the whole variable domain DVKVTQSSRYLVKRTGEKVFLECVQDMDHENMFWYRQDPGLGLRLIYFSYDVKMKEKGDIPEGYSVSREKKERFSLILESASTNQTSMYLCASSPPGQGASGELFFGEGSRLTVL.

The chain carries TRBV6-4 and TRBJ2-1, with 9 bases fitting TRBD1. The ends lost 4 bases at V and 13 bases at J; junction bases unmatched: 8. CDR3 size: 13 residues. From germline, CDR1 is MRHNA and CDR2 SNTAGT. Here the CDR3 reads CASSAKQGATQFF. The DNA of the CDR3 is TGTGCCAGCAGTGCGAAACAGGGGGCGACCCAGTTCTTC.

The chain is built from TRBV7-2 and TRBJ2-7; D ambiguous. Germline values: CDR1 SGHTA, CDR2 FQGNSA. The V end was cut by 0 bases, the J end by 2 bases, with 8 bases between. The CDR3 has 14 residues. CDR3 sequence: CASSLASGPYEQYF. In DNA, the CDR3 is TGTGCCAGCAGCTTAGCGTCCGGGCCCTACGAGCAGTACTTC.

This clonotype was seen a few times. This rearrangement joins TRBV29-1 to TRBJ2-7; D is unresolved. Germline-derived CDR1 and CDR2 are SQVTM and ANQGSEA. The CDR3 length is 14 residues. V was trimmed by 6 bases and J by 0 bases, leaving 15 bases between them. CDR3 sequence reads: CSVYETGSSYEQYF. CDR3 coding DNA: TGCAGCGTCTATGAGACCGGCAGCTCCTACGAGCAGTACTTC.

V is TRBV12-3 or TRBV12-4 and J is TRBJ2-5, with no clear D. V lost 6 bases and J 5 bases, leaving 25 bases between the germline ends. The CDR3 has 17 amino acids. DNA for the CDR3: TGTGCCAGCAGCTCCTACTCGGAGTGGGGTACCTATGAGACCCAGTACTTC. This codes for CASSSYSEWGTYETQYF.

This chain joins TRBV20-1 and TRBJ1-6; 7 nucleotides agree with TRBD1. The J segment lost 7 bases and the V segment lost 0 bases, leaving 6 bases of the junction unmatched. The CDR3 consists of 15 residues. CDR1 is DFQATT, CDR2 SNEGSKA, per germline (reference sequence). CDR3 nucleotides: TGCAGTGCTAGAGAAACGGGGACAGACAATTCACCCCTCCACTTT. Translating it yields CSARETGTDNSPLHF.

This clonotype was seen repeatedly, ten times or more. The chain joins TRBV11-2 to TRBJ2-2; perhaps TRBD2 as D (5 bases). The CDR3 runs to 16 residues. Trimming shortened V by 8 bases and J by 1 base, and 17 bases separated the two germline ends. The germline V gene encodes CDR1 SGHAT and CDR2 FQNNGV. The CDR3 DNA reads TGTGCCAGCCGTATTGAGGCGGGCGGGAACACCGGGGAGCTGTTTTTT. Residues: CASRIEAGGNTGELFF.

This clonotype came up many times. The chain recombines TRBV6-5 with TRBJ2-7, with 9 bases that match TRBD1. This CDR3 is 19 amino acids long. V lost 1 base to trimming and J lost 0 bases; unmatched junction nucleotides: 13. CDR1 is MNHEY, CDR2 SVGAGI, per germline. The CDR3 sequence: CASSYFGTGKLSSSYEQYF. CDR3 in DNA: TGTGCCAGCAGTTACTTCGGGACAGGGAAGTTGTCGAGCTCCTACGAGCAGTACTTC.

This clonotype was detected a few times. The chain carries TRBV7-2 and TRBJ1-6; the match to TRBD1 covers 10 bases. CDR3 length: 16 amino acids. The V and J ends lost 5 bases and 7 bases, in that order; junction bases with no gene match: 8. Germline loops: CDR1 SGHTA, CDR2 FQGNSA. CDR3 nucleotides: TGTGCCAGCAGCCCGACGACAGGGGGCGCGAATTCACCCCTCCACTTT. This sequence encodes CASSPTTGGANSPLHF.

This clonotype was seen a handful of times. This rearrangement joins TRBV3-1 to TRBJ2-1; no firm D call. The CDR3 runs 17 residues. The germline CDR1 and CDR2 sequences are LGHDT and YNNKEL (reference sequence). The V end lost 5 bases, the J end lost 0 bases, and 17 bases lay between the germline ends. The CDR3 sequence is CASSNGPREGSYNEQFF. The CDR3 DNA follows: TGTGCCAGCAGCAACGGGCCCCGAGAAGGCTCCTACAATGAGCAGTTCTTC.

The V call is TRBV4-2, the J call TRBJ1-5; weak D call: TRBD1 (6 bases). Deletions cut 1 base from V and 5 bases from J, with 15 bases between. The CDR3 contains 16 residues. From germline, CDR1 is LGHNA and CDR2 YNFKEQ. The CDR3 region has the DNA TGTGCCAGCAGCCAAGTGACAGGTCGTGGGTATCAGCCCCAGCATTTT. This gives the protein CASSQVTGRGYQPQHF.

This clonotype showed up just a few times. The rearrangement uses TRBV20-1 and TRBJ1-4; D is ambiguous. The CDR3 runs to 13 residues. V lost 6 bases and J lost 5, with 13 bases in between. In germline, CDR1 is DFQATT, CDR2 SNEGSKA (reference sequence). The CDR3 spells CSAPGIGNEKLFF. The CDR3 coding sequence is TGCAGTGCGCCGGGCATTGGGAATGAAAAACTGTTTTTT.

The gene calls are TRBV11-2 and TRBJ2-3; D possibly corresponds to TRBD2 (5 bases). V lost 5 bases to trimming and J lost 1 base, with 10 bases between them. CDR1 is SGHAT, CDR2 FQNNGV, per germline. The CDR3 is 14 residues long. CDR3 residues: CASSAGVRTDTQYF. DNA of the CDR3: TGTGCCAGCAGCGCCGGGGTACGCACAGATACGCAGTATTTT.

This clonotype has just a few counts. This chain joins TRBV7-2 and TRBJ1-4; D gene unclear. CDR1 SGHTA and CDR2 FQGNSA come from the germline V gene. Trimming took off 2 bases at V and 4 bases at J, with 8 bases between the two ends. The CDR3 is 14 residues long. In DNA form, the CDR3 reads TGTGCCAGCAGCTTAAATACAGTTAATGAAAAACTGTTTTTT. The encoded protein is CASSLNTVNEKLFF.

The chain combines TRBV28 with TRBJ2-7; no definite D call. This CDR3 has 11 residues. V shed 5 bases and J shed 4 bases, with 6 bases lying between them. Germline assignment: CDR1 MDHEN and CDR2 SYDVKM. The chain's CDR3 is CASSVNYEQYF. The CDR3, as DNA: TGTGCCAGCAGTGTCAATTACGAGCAGTACTTC.

At least ten counts were recorded for this clonotype. The chain's CDR3 is CASSSSGANVLTF. DNA for the CDR3: TGTGCCAGCTCTAGCTCTGGGGCCAACGTCCTGACTTTC. The chain recombines TRBV25-1 with TRBJ2-6; no firm D call. CDR1 and CDR2 from the germline V gene are MGHDK and SYGVNS. The CDR3 covers 13 residues. V lost 8 bases to trimming and J lost 0 bases, with 5 bases between them.

This clonotype was counted a few times. The V call is TRBV28, the J call TRBJ2-1; 12 bases are a match to TRBD2. Germline trimming cut 5 bases from V and 7 bases from J; bases unmatched to any gene: 18. In germline, CDR1 is MDHEN, CDR2 SYDVKM. This CDR3 contains 19 residues. The CDR3 reads CASSQAARLAGARYNEQFF. CDR3 DNA sequence: TGTGCCAGCAGTCAGGCGGCTCGACTAGCGGGAGCACGGTATAATGAGCAGTTCTTC.

This chain links TRBV29-1 with TRBJ1-1; D is unresolved. Trimming took 7 bases from V and 7 from J, leaving 16 bases between them. The CDR3 length is 12 residues. CDR1 SQVTM and CDR2 ANQGSEA come from the germline V gene. In nucleotides, the CDR3 is TGCAGCGGCGGGATATGGGCGGGTGAAGCTTTCTTT. Its translation is CSGGIWAGEAFF.

This clonotype was seen ten or more times. CDR3 sequence (DNA): TGTGCCAGCAGGGACGTGCGGGGTCCCACAGATACGCAGTATTTT. Translation: CASRDVRGPTDTQYF. V gene TRBV28 combines with J gene TRBJ2-3; the D gene is possibly TRBD2 (6 bases). Trimming removed 6 bases at V and 2 bases at J, with 15 bases between. This CDR3 contains 15 residues. Germline CDR1 is MDHEN and CDR2 is SYDVKM. Full variable domain (missing parts from reference TRBV28 and TRBJ2-3): DVKVTQSSRYLVKRTGEKVFLECVQDMDHENMFWYRQDPGLGLRLIYFSYDVKMKEKGDIPEGYSVSREKKERFSLILESASTNQTSMYLCASRDVRGPTDTQYFGPGTRLTVL.

The J gene is TRBJ1-2, the V gene TRBV20-1; 11 positions match TRBD1. Germline V gene sequence: CDR1 DFQATT, CDR2 SNEGSKA (reference sequence). The CDR3 extends over 14 amino acids. V shed 6 bases and J 4 bases; nucleotides not matched to a gene: 7. The chain's CDR3 is CSAARGQGAYGYTF. Written as DNA, the CDR3 is TGCAGTGCCGCGCGTGGACAGGGGGCCTATGGCTACACCTTC.

This chain links TRBV5-1 with TRBJ1-2; TRBD1 matches at 8 bases. V was clipped by 1 base and J by 4 bases; unmatched bases: 3. The CDR3 covers 14 residues. From germline, CDR1 is SGHRS and CDR2 YFSETQ. CDR3 in DNA: TGCGCCAGCAGCTTGCCCGACAGGGGCTATGGCTACACCTTC. This gives the protein CASSLPDRGYGYTF.

This chain links TRBV15 with TRBJ2-3; the D is unclear. Germline lookup yields CDR1 LNHNV and CDR2 YYDKDF (reference sequence). This CDR3 comprises 12 residues. Trimming removed 1 base at V and 2 bases at J, with 1 base between. CDR3 in amino acids: CATSRATDTQYF. Written as DNA, the CDR3 is TGTGCCACCAGCAGAGCCACAGATACGCAGTATTTT.

This clonotype occurred many times. The V gene is TRBV7-2, the J gene TRBJ1-2, with D hard to call. CDR1 SGHTA and CDR2 FQGNSA come from the germline V gene. The V gene lost 3 bases and the J gene lost 3 bases, with 5 bases spanning the gap. The CDR3 runs 12 residues. The CDR3 sequence is CASSLDHYGYTF. CDR3 DNA: TGTGCCAGCAGCTTGGACCACTATGGCTACACCTTC.

This clonotype showed up many times. The chain employs TRBV12-5 and TRBJ2-2, with D possibly matching TRBD1 (5 bases). The CDR3 totals 15 residues. Trimming removed 3 bases from V and 1 base from J, with 9 bases in between. Germline assignment: CDR1 LGHNT and CDR2 FRNRAP. In nucleotides, the CDR3 is TGTGCTAGTGGTTTTTTTCAGGGGAACACCGGGGAGCTGTTTTTT. Protein sequence: CASGFFQGNTGELFF.

There are a few counts of this clonotype. The CDR3 region has the DNA TGTGCCACCGCCTCGGCAACTAATGAAAAACTGTTTTTT. Residues: CATASATNEKLFF. This chain joins TRBV24-1 and TRBJ1-4; D uncertain. Germline V gene data show CDR1 as KGHDR and CDR2 as SFDVKD. V was cut by 9 bases and J by 0 bases, with 7 bases left in between. The CDR3 runs 13 residues.

The table lists this clonotype with many counts. The chain links TRBV15 to TRBJ2-5; no definite D call. CDR3 size: 15 residues. Between the trimmed V and J ends, which lost 0 bases and 2 bases, there was a span of 10 bases. The germline gives CDR1 LNHNV, CDR2 YYDKDF (reference sequence). The chain's CDR3 is CATSREGRIQETQYF. In DNA form, the CDR3 reads TGTGCCACCAGCAGAGAAGGCAGAATACAAGAGACCCAGTACTTC.